This T cell receptor beta chain is drawn from a study of blood T cells in healthy people across ages. Findings and limits, study-wide: Observed TCR beta diversity per million T cells went down as age went up. This fall followed a roughly linear course with age.

V gave up 3 bases and J gave up 1 base, with 15 bases separating them. Germline loops: CDR1 SGHDN, CDR2 FVKESK. This CDR3 has 16 amino acids. This clonotype was found a few times. Its specificity is unknown. The use of a sample-barcoded 5' primer and a J-beta primer mix characterized a second PCR of about 7 to 12 cycles. TCRdb redid the calling of the 5' RACE reads with MiXCR, one entry per CDR3 protein. The sample includes 1.4 million or so distinct CDR3 sequences, 35% to 45% of them seen just once. Sequences were obtained from blood. The sequence was collected from a woman younger than 30 in good health. The chain recombines TRBV14 with TRBJ2-5; TRBD1 might be the D (5 bases). CDR3 loop: CASSQARVGSQETQYF. The CDR3 DNA is TGTGCCAGCAGCCAGGCCAGGGTGGGGTCCCAAGAGACCCAGTACTTC.